Below, 15 T cell receptor beta chains from the same sample are listed, as sequenced in a study of blood T cell repertoires in COVID-19 (dated by TCRdb to the early 2020s). The receptor library was made with the immunoSEQ multiplex PCR assay. TCRdb holds this immuneACCESS table with in-frame rearrangements only. Some clones are missing; in checked studies, unresolved V genes explain under half, and the rest has no known cause. The sample profile shows under 300,000 clones; roughly nine tenths of them were found once. Roughly 1.9% of the sample is in the top ten clones. Sequenced: PBMCs or T cells enriched from blood (not recorded which). These receptors were obtained from a woman aged 55-75 years who had recovered from COVID-19.

This chain uses TRBV28 with TRBJ1-6; D remains ambiguous. Per germline, CDR1 MDHEN and CDR2 SYDVKM. The CDR3 is 15 residues long. The V gene lost 6 bases and the J gene lost 10 bases, with 19 bases spanning the gap. Written as DNA, the CDR3 is TGTGCCAGCAGCCGGAGATTGGACTTGAAATCACCCCTCCACTTT. Encoded protein: CASSRRLDLKSPLHF.

This chain links TRBV6-5 with TRBJ2-1, with D perhaps TRBD2 (6 bases). The CDR3 consists of 15 residues. Germline assignment: CDR1 MNHEY and CDR2 SVGAGI. V was clipped by 5 bases and J by 8 bases, with 19 bases between them. The CDR3 region is CASSPFGGVWDEQFF. The CDR3 region has the DNA TGTGCCAGCAGTCCCTTCGGGGGAGTTTGGGATGAGCAGTTCTTC.

About this clone itself: An end of the junction does not agree with germline; a read error may underlie this. The chain recombines TRBV7-7 with TRBJ2-2; tentatively, D is TRBD1 (6 bases). Germline assignment: CDR1 SSHAT and CDR2 FNYEAQ (reference sequence). This CDR3 is 17 amino acids long. The CDR3 DNA reads TGTGCTAGCAGCTTGGCTGGACAGAGCGCGAACACCGGGGAGCTGTTTTTT. This sequence encodes CASSLAGQSANTGELFF.

The chain has TRBV5-4 and TRBJ1-2; 7 nucleotides line up with TRBD1. CDR3 length: 14 residues. Germline loops: CDR1 SGHNT, CDR2 YYREEE (reference sequence). V shed 0 bases and J 3 bases; nucleotides not matched to a gene: 2. The chain's CDR3 is CASSLVTGDYGYTF. CDR3 coding DNA: TGTGCCAGCAGCTTGGTCACAGGGGACTATGGCTACACCTTC. Full variable domain (rest looked up from reference TRBV5-4 and TRBJ1-2): ETGVTQSPTHLIKTRGQQVTLRCSSQSGHNTVSWYQQALGQGPQFIFQYYREEENGRGNFPPRFSGLQFPNYSSELNVNALELDDSALYLCASSLVTGDYGYTFGSGTRLTVV.

The gene calls are TRBV5-1 and TRBJ2-1, with 9 bases identical to TRBD2. Germline assignment: CDR1 SGHRS and CDR2 YFSETQ. CDR3 length equals 14 residues. V was pared by 7 bases and J by 4 bases, with 6 bases of the junction left unmatched. Here the CDR3 DNA reads TGCGCCAGCGATAGCGGGGGAAAATACAATGAGCAGTTCTTC. Translated: CASDSGGKYNEQFF.

This clone is a singleton in its sample. The chain is built from TRBV9 and TRBJ2-5, with 8 positions matching TRBD1. With 2 bases clipped from V and 2 bases from J, the junction kept 14 bases outside the gene matches. Looked up from germline, CDR1 is SGDLS and CDR2 is YYNGEE. The CDR3 extends over 18 amino acids. The CDR3 is CASSVGSSGGARQETQYF. The CDR3 DNA follows: TGTGCCAGCAGCGTCGGATCATCAGGGGGCGCTCGGCAAGAGACCCAGTACTTC.

This clone turned up a few times. The chain has TRBV2 and TRBJ2-7; TRBD2 matches at 8 bases. Germline trimming cut 10 bases from V and 0 bases from J; bases unmatched to any gene: 5. The CDR3 has 13 residues. Germline-derived CDR1 and CDR2 are SNHLY and FYNNEI. This chain's CDR3 is CATGSGVSYEQYF. The DNA for the CDR3 is TGTGCCACCGGTAGCGGGGTCTCCTACGAGCAGTACTTC.

The table lists this clone with a few counts. The chain has TRBV3-1 (or the pseudogene TRBV3-2) and TRBJ1-2; no reliable D call. Trimming cost V 3 bases and J 4 bases, with 9 bases left between them. CDR3 length: 13 residues. From germline, CDR1 is LGHDT and CDR2 YNNKEL (reference sequence). This CDR3 is CASSHSYLYGYTF. CDR3 DNA sequence: TGTGCCAGCAGCCATTCCTACCTCTATGGCTACACCTTC.

On this clone itself: One end of the junction fails to match germline, which may point to a read error. V usage is TRBV7-9 and J usage is TRBJ1-2, with TRBD1 matching over 11 bases. The CDR3 consists of 13 residues. CDR1 and CDR2 from the germline V gene are SEHNR and FQNEAQ (reference sequence). CDR3 region: CASSLGTGGKDFF. CDR3 DNA: TGTGCCAGCAGCTTAGGGACAGGGGGCAAGGACTTCTTC.

The chain's CDR3 is CASSDFTGVDTEAFF. The CDR3 DNA sequence: TGCGCCAGCAGTGACTTCACAGGGGTCGACACTGAAGCTTTCTTT. The V and J genes are TRBV10-1 and TRBJ1-1; TRBD1 agrees at 7 bases. V lost 3 bases and J lost 3; bases outside the gene matches: 7. CDR3 length equals 15 residues. The germline gives CDR1 WNHNN, CDR2 SYGVQD (reference sequence).

The chain links TRBV4-2 to TRBJ1-1, with a tentative D call TRBD1 (6 bases). CDR3 length: 15 amino acids. V was clipped by 7 bases and J by 3 bases, with 18 bases between them. Per germline, CDR1 LGHNA and CDR2 YNFKEQ. This CDR3 reads CASTETGGADTEAFF. DNA of the CDR3: TGTGCCAGCACCGAAACCGGGGGGGCTGACACTGAAGCTTTCTTT.

The gene calls are TRBV7-2 and TRBJ2-1, with 7 bases that match TRBD1. J gave up 2 bases and V 6 bases, and 7 bases lay outside the gene matches. From germline, CDR1 is SGHTA and CDR2 FQGNSA. The CDR3 spans 15 residues. CDR3 sequence (DNA): TGTGCCAGCAGACCGGGACAGATAGCCTACAATGAGCAGTTCTTC. It specifies CASRPGQIAYNEQFF. The entire variable domain, with the rest obtained from reference TRBV7-2 and TRBJ2-1, is as follows: GAGVSQSPSNKVTEKGKDVELRCDPISGHTALYWYRQSLGQGLEFLIYFQGNSAPDKSGLPSDRFSAERTGGSVSTLTIQRTQQEDSAVYLCASRPGQIAYNEQFFGPGTRLTVL.

This clone was detected once. This chain links TRBV12-3 or TRBV12-4 with TRBJ1-2, with 8 bases identical to TRBD1. The CDR3 has 13 amino acids. Trimming at V came to 6 bases and at J to 8 bases, leaving 8 bases not matched to a gene. CDR3 DNA: TGTGCCAGCAGCCCCCAGGGGGCAGGAGGCTACACCTTC. It is translated as CASSPQGAGGYTF.

The chain recombines TRBV21-1 with TRBJ2-3; TRBD2, the table's D call, was not compared with the DNA. TRBV21-1 is shown as a pseudogene. The CDR3 runs 16 residues. CDR3 sequence: CASSTPSAASTDTQYF. The CDR3 DNA reads TGTGCCAGCAGCACCCCTAGCGCAGCTAGCACAGATACGCAGTATTTT.

The chain joins TRBV28 to TRBJ2-2, with TRBD1 matching over 8 bases. Looked up from germline, CDR1 is MDHEN and CDR2 is SYDVKM. With V trimmed by 7 bases and J by 3 bases, 10 bases remained unmatched. The CDR3 is 16 amino acids. This CDR3 is CASTAVGQGHTGELFF. The CDR3 bases are TGTGCCAGCACCGCCGTTGGACAGGGACACACCGGGGAGCTGTTTTTT.